The 24 T cell receptor beta chains below come from one sample, sequenced in a study of neurological immune-mediated disorders. Via MiXCR, TCRdb re-called the 5' RACE reads, giving one row per CDR3 protein. The sample consists of 40,000 to 55,000 distinct CDR3 sequences, about 5% of them appearing once. The sample comprised CD4+ T cells from blood. The receptors derive from a young woman with multiple sclerosis.

This clonotype was detected many times. The chain combines TRBV3-1 with TRBJ1-6; 10 nucleotides agree with TRBD1. The V segment lost 4 bases and the J segment 9 bases; nucleotides outside the gene matches: 6. This CDR3 is 15 amino acids long. CDR1 and CDR2 (germline): LGHDT, YNNKEL (reference sequence). The CDR3: CASSPTGTGVSPLHF. DNA for the CDR3: TGTGCCAGCAGCCCGACCGGGACAGGGGTTTCACCCCTCCACTTT. The full variable domain, completed using reference TRBV3-1 and TRBJ1-6, is DTAVSQTPKYLVTQMGNDKSIKCEQNLGHDTMYWYKQDSKKFLKIMFSYNNKELIINETVPNRFSPKSPDKAHLNLHINSLELGDSAVYFCASSPTGTGVSPLHFGNGTRLTVT.

The table lists this clonotype with many counts. The chain uses TRBV29-1 and TRBJ2-3, with D possibly being TRBD1 (5 bases). This CDR3 has 14 residues. Trimming took off 5 bases at V and 2 bases at J, with 14 bases between the two ends. Germline V gene data show CDR1 as SQVTM and CDR2 as ANQGSEA. In DNA form, the CDR3 reads TGCAGCGTTATACGCCTGACAGTCACAGATACGCAGTATTTT. Residues: CSVIRLTVTDTQYF.

This clonotype was seen a single time. This chain connects TRBV28 to TRBJ1-1; TRBD1 might be the D (6 bases). The length of the CDR3 is 15 residues. The germline V gene has CDR1 MDHEN and CDR2 SYDVKM. The V end lost 4 bases, the J end lost 2 bases, and 14 bases lay between the germline ends. This CDR3 reads CASSYYLGANTEAFF. CDR3 coding DNA: TGTGCCAGCAGTTATTACTTGGGGGCAAACACTGAAGCTTTCTTT.

Many counts were recorded for this clonotype. The rearrangement joins TRBV7-6 to TRBJ2-7; weak D call: TRBD2 (6 bases). The CDR3 length is 15 residues. Between the trimmed V and J ends, which lost 0 bases and 2 bases, there was a span of 11 bases. CDR1 SGHVS and CDR2 FNYEAQ come from the germline V gene. CDR3 nucleotide sequence: TGTGCCAGCAGCTTAGCGGCAGGGAGGACCTACGAGCAGTACTTC. The encoded protein is CASSLAAGRTYEQYF.

This clonotype was counted ten times or more. This chain joins TRBV11-2 and TRBJ2-3; D remains unclear. The CDR3 has 16 amino acids. The germline V and J ends were trimmed by 5 bases and 5 bases, with 20 bases remaining between them. Germline V lookup: CDR1 SGHAT, CDR2 FQNNGV. The CDR3 sequence is CASSDHRLLARDTQYF. CDR3 coding DNA: TGTGCCAGCAGCGACCACAGACTCCTCGCGAGAGATACGCAGTATTTT.

In its sample, this clonotype was seen many times. The J gene is TRBJ2-7, the V gene TRBV18; D ambiguous. CDR1 KGHSH and CDR2 LQKENI come from the germline V gene. V dropped 4 bases and J dropped 3 bases, with 10 bases sitting between them. The CDR3 totals 13 residues. The CDR3 loop reads CASSLRADYEQYV. The CDR3 DNA reads as TGTGCCAGCTCACTAAGGGCCGACTACGAGCAGTACGTC.

This clonotype was detected ten times or more. This chain links TRBV18 with TRBJ1-1; no reliable D call. V was trimmed by 1 base and J by 11 bases, leaving 14 bases between them. There are 13 residues in the CDR3. From germline, CDR1 is KGHSH and CDR2 LQKENI. DNA of the CDR3: TGTGCCAGCTCACCACAGGAGAACACTCTTGCTTTCTTT. Translated: CASSPQENTLAFF.

This clonotype was seen repeatedly, ten times or more. The chain uses TRBV9 and TRBJ2-7; no clear D gene. Germline V gene lookup returns CDR1 SGDLS and CDR2 YYNGEE. This CDR3 is built from 14 residues. V lost 0 bases, J lost 2 bases, and 9 bases lay in between. CDR3 in amino acids: CASSVAPEAYEQYF. DNA of the CDR3: TGTGCCAGCAGCGTAGCCCCAGAAGCCTACGAGCAGTACTTC. Full variable domain (outside the CDR3, taken from reference TRBV9 and TRBJ2-7): DSGVTQTPKHLITATGQRVTLRCSPRSGDLSVYWYQQSLDQGLQFLIQYYNGEERAKGNILERFSAQQFPDLHSELNLSSLELGDSALYFCASSVAPEAYEQYFGPGTRLTVT.

This clonotype was picked up many times. The chain carries TRBV6-2 or TRBV6-3 and TRBJ1-5, with 9 bases fitting TRBD1. V lost 5 bases and J lost 5; bases outside the gene matches: 4. Germline V gene sequence: CDR1 MNHEY, CDR2 SVGEGT. This CDR3 has 14 residues. CDR3: CASSPRTGDQPQHF. CDR3 nucleotide sequence: TGTGCCAGCAGTCCAAGGACAGGGGATCAGCCCCAGCATTTT.

This clonotype was detected ten times or more. This rearrangement joins TRBV2 to TRBJ1-1; a possible D gene is TRBD1 (6 bases). The germline gives CDR1 SNHLY, CDR2 FYNNEI. Trimming pared 4 bases from V and 2 bases from J, leaving 8 bases between. The CDR3 is made up of 13 amino acids. The CDR3, as DNA: TGTGCCAGCAGTGTGGACAGCAACACTGAAGCTTTCTTT. Its translation: CASSVDSNTEAFF.

There are many counts of this clonotype. The chain employs TRBV4-1 and TRBJ1-5, with D unclear. CDR1 is MGHRA, CDR2 YSYEKL, per germline. This CDR3 is 16 amino acids long. Trimming stripped 0 bases from V and 3 bases from J, with 12 bases between. CDR3 protein: CASSQEGNSFNQPQHF. CDR3 nucleotides: TGCGCCAGCAGCCAAGAGGGTAACAGTTTCAATCAGCCCCAGCATTTT.

The table lists this clonotype with many counts. The chain carries TRBV5-1 and TRBJ2-1; 9 bases are shared with TRBD2. Germline trimming cut 0 bases from V and 5 bases from J; bases unmatched to any gene: 6. The V gene's germline CDR1 is SGHRS and CDR2 YFSETQ. The CDR3 runs to 16 residues. In DNA, the CDR3 is TGCGCCAGCAGCTTGGAAAGCGGGGGGCGCCACAATGAGCAGTTCTTC. This translates into CASSLESGGRHNEQFF. Drawing the rest from reference TRBV5-1 and TRBJ2-1, the complete variable domain is KAGVTQTPRYLIKTRGQQVTLSCSPISGHRSVSWYQQTPGQGLQFLFEYFSETQRNKGNFPGRFSGRQFSNSRSEMNVSTLELGDSALYLCASSLESGGRHNEQFFGPGTRLTVL.

The chain has TRBV12-3 or TRBV12-4 and TRBJ2-3; no reliable D call. Trimming left V 10 bases short and J 6 bases short, with 8 bases between. CDR3 size: 10 residues. The CDR3 DNA reads as TGTGCCACCAATTCCGATACGCAGTATTTT. Amino acids: CATNSDTQYF.

This clonotype was detected ten times or more. This chain connects TRBV20-1 to TRBJ1-1; 7 nucleotides agree with TRBD1. The CDR3 contains 14 residues. Germline loops: CDR1 DFQATT, CDR2 SNEGSKA (reference sequence). With 5 bases clipped from V and 3 bases from J, the junction kept 9 bases outside the gene matches. CDR3 in amino acids: CSARQGVGYTEAFF. The DNA of the CDR3 is TGCAGTGCTCGTCAGGGGGTAGGGTACACTGAAGCTTTCTTT.

This clonotype came up many times. This chain links TRBV18 with TRBJ2-7; the D gene could be TRBD1 or TRBD2 (5 bases each). Germline V gene lookup returns CDR1 KGHSH and CDR2 LQKENI. V was shortened by 5 bases and J by 5 bases, with 13 bases between the two germline ends. This CDR3 is 13 amino acids long. The CDR3 spells CASSTPRDHEQYV. DNA for the CDR3: TGTGCCAGCTCAACCCCCAGGGACCACGAGCAGTACGTC.

This clonotype was observed many times. The chain uses TRBV20-1 and TRBJ1-1, with 7 bases matching TRBD1. V lost 1 base and J lost 5; bases outside the gene matches: 10. Germline CDR1 and CDR2: DFQATT and SNEGSKA (reference sequence). This CDR3 comprises 15 residues. The CDR3 DNA sequence: TGCAGTGCTAGAGGATTGAAGGGGGCGGTAACTGAAGCTTTCTTT. The encoded protein is CSARGLKGAVTEAFF.

This clonotype was counted ten times or more. The chain combines TRBV12-3 or TRBV12-4 with TRBJ1-5; D is ambiguous. Between the trimmed V and J ends, which lost 0 bases and 1 base, there was a span of 10 bases. The CDR3 contains 16 residues. The CDR3 loop reads CASSLAWQISNQPQHF. The CDR3 DNA is TGTGCCAGCAGTTTAGCGTGGCAGATAAGCAATCAGCCCCAGCATTTT.

This clonotype was seen a few times. V is TRBV12-3 or TRBV12-4 and J is TRBJ1-1; D is uncertain. The CDR3 is 13 residues long. V shed 3 bases and J shed 5 bases, with 10 bases lying between them. The CDR3: CASSFGPSTEAFF. CDR3 nucleotides: TGTGCCAGCAGTTTCGGCCCCTCGACTGAAGCTTTCTTT.

This clonotype was counted ten times or more. The chain links TRBV5-6 to TRBJ1-4, with 9 bases aligning to TRBD1. The length of the CDR3 is 14 residues. The V segment lost 2 bases and the J segment 8 bases; nucleotides outside the gene matches: 4. The V gene's germline CDR1 is SGHDT and CDR2 YYEEEE. As DNA, the CDR3 is TGTGCCAGCAGCTTTGGACAGGGGCGCGAAAAACTGTTTTTT. Encoded protein: CASSFGQGREKLFF.

This clonotype was counted at least ten times. This chain uses TRBV7-2 with TRBJ2-3; D ambiguous. Trimming removed 0 bases from V and 6 bases from J, with 13 bases in between. Germline V gene sequence: CDR1 SGHTA, CDR2 FQGNSA. This CDR3 has 15 residues. In DNA form, the CDR3 reads TGTGCCAGCAGCTTAGCGTCCACTTCAACCGATACGCAGTATTTT. Its protein is CASSLASTSTDTQYF.

The chain uses TRBV10-1 and TRBJ2-7; no definite D call. V lost 1 base to trimming and J lost 5 bases, with 9 bases between them. This CDR3 spans 13 amino acids. CDR1 and CDR2 from the germline V gene are WNHNN and SYGVQD (reference sequence). The chain's CDR3 is CASSEFGMDEQYF. For the CDR3, the DNA is TGCGCCAGCAGTGAGTTTGGTATGGACGAGCAGTACTTC.

This clonotype was observed at least ten times. This chain uses TRBV5-1 with TRBJ2-3, with unresolved D. The length of the CDR3 is 14 residues. Germline V gene data show CDR1 as SGHRS and CDR2 as YFSETQ. V was trimmed by 4 bases and J by 10 bases, leaving 19 bases between them. CDR3 DNA sequence: TGCGCCAGCAGCCCCCCCGCCGCGCTTTCAGCGCAGTATTTT. This sequence encodes CASSPPAALSAQYF.

Points on this clonotype: Given the absence of the conserved phenylalanine or tryptophan at the CDR3 end, a read error is likely. The chain joins TRBV6-1 to TRBJ2-7; D gene uncertain. V was clipped by 10 bases and J by 6 bases, with 13 bases between them. CDR1 is MNHNS, CDR2 SASEGT, per germline. The CDR3 runs 11 residues. CDR3 amino acids: CAIMAASEQYL. The CDR3 DNA reads as TGTGCCATCATGGCGGCTAGCGAGCAGTACCTC.

Many counts were recorded for this clonotype. The rearrangement joins TRBV7-2 to TRBJ1-3; perhaps TRBD1 as D (6 bases). Trimming removed 1 base from V and 1 base from J, with 17 bases in between. The CDR3 contains 18 residues. Germline values: CDR1 SGHTA, CDR2 FQGNSA. DNA of the CDR3: TGTGCCAGCAGCTTAGTCCGTGGGGGGCCAGGATCTGGAAACACCATATATTTT. Residues: CASSLVRGGPGSGNTIYF.